The clone carrying this TCR beta chain has a count of ten or more. This sample was taken from a study of T cells in Graves' hyperthyroidism and ophthalmopathy. Amplified regions were TCR beta CDR3 sequences from RNA transcripts. An initial round of RT-PCR targeting the TCR CDR3 relied on the HTBI primer set. Each CDR3 protein gets one entry after TCRdb re-called the multiplex PCR reads with MiXCR. This sample has a few hundred thousand distinct CDR3 sequences, with around 16% found just once. The CDR3 contains 16 residues. V was clipped by 3 bases and J by 2 bases; unmatched bases: 9. The V gene's germline CDR1 is SQVTM and CDR2 ANQGSEA.

Sequencing input: blood. The chain joins TRBV29-1 to TRBJ2-3; TRBD1 matches at 9 bases. The TCR was taken from a woman between 18 and 29 years old with Graves' hyperthyroidism that later progressed to Graves' ophthalmopathy. CDR3 sequence: CSVDRDRENPTDTQYF. The CDR3 DNA reads as TGCAGCGTTGACAGGGACAGGGAAAACCCCACAGATACGCAGTATTTT.